In this sample, the clone carrying this T cell receptor beta chain turned up a few times. Antigen specificity is unknown. These data are taken from a study of molecular identifiers for immune sequencing clone quantification. CDR1 and CDR2 from the germline V gene are MNHEY and SMNVEV (reference sequence). This CDR3 spans 16 amino acids. The trim removed 2 bases at V and 7 bases at J, leaving 14 bases unmatched. Study results and caveats: The study found clones above 20 RNA copies held over 97% of effector molecules and under 1% in naive cells.

As previously described, bulk TCR libraries were made using listed TCR primers. Via MiXCR, TCRdb re-called the PCR reads, giving one row per CDR3 protein. Of some 680,000 distinct CDR3 sequences in the sample, 25% were seen once. The sequence was obtained from a human donor in good health. Some libraries in this study had Jurkat cell RNA spiked in. V is TRBV27 and J is TRBJ2-7; 7 bases match TRBD2. Sample: naive CD8+ T cells from blood, with Jurkat cell RNA spiked in. The subset denotes: FACS-sorted CD8+CD4-CCR7+CD45RA+ naive T cells. The CDR3: CASSLLSPGGPSEQYF. In DNA form, the CDR3 reads TGTGCCAGCAGTTTACTATCTCCGGGGGGTCCTTCGGAGCAGTACTTC.